The sequence of this TCR beta chain was determined in a study of immune characteristics of hereditary and idiopathic chronic pancreatitis. Whole-study results and caveats: Hereditary versus idiopathic pancreatitis showed different Vbeta-Jbeta usage, including TRBV10, TRBV19, TRBV23, TRBV5. Alcohol-related chronic pancreatitis was not included in this study.

V lost 1 base to trimming and J lost 2 bases; unmatched junction nucleotides: 11. The CDR3 consists of 18 residues. Germline lookup yields CDR1 SGHNT and CDR2 YYREEE (reference sequence). The table came from immunoSEQ multiplex PCR; TCRdb's copy has only in-frame clones and leaves some out. The sample comprises about 9,400 clones, 70% to 80% of which are singletons, and 12% to 15% rests with the top ten. A note on this clone: Its antigen is unknown.

Patients having total pancreatectomy with islet autotransplantation provided the chronic pancreatitis pancreas tissue. The TCR comes from a human donor with chronic pancreatitis. V and J are TRBV5-4 and TRBJ2-3; 9 bases fit TRBD2. Sequences were obtained from pancreas tissue with idiopathic chronic pancreatitis. The CDR3 region has the DNA TGTGCCAGCAGCTTGAGGCTCGGCGGGGGGGCCATCACAGATACGCAGTATTTT. As protein: CASSLRLGGGAITDTQYF.